This TCR beta chain was identified during a study of OX40 agonist ivuxolimab in advanced cancers. The wider study: It was ivuxolimab, an agonistic anti-OX40 (CD134) antibody, that patients were treated with. The mean age was roughly 60 years, ranging from about 20 to 79, with around four fifths of participants male.

Sequencing was performed with immunoSEQ multiplex PCR; in TCRdb, only in-frame clones are kept and a portion is missing. Here the sample spans 85,000 to 100,000 clones, 80% to 90% being singletons. Notes on the study in general: At 0.1 to 3.0 mg/kg and by week 6, CD4+ and CD8+ T cells in the blood had expanded clonally.

The CDR3 spans 14 residues. The germline V and J ends were trimmed by 2 bases and 2 bases, with 9 bases remaining between them. CDR1 is SGHRS and CDR2 is YFSETQ in the germline V gene. On this clone: Its antigen is undetermined.

Excluded were patients having autoimmune disease history or systemic immunosuppression. This chain joins TRBV5-1 and TRBJ2-3, with a weak D call TRBD1 (6 bases). This TCR came from an adult with an advanced solid tumor such as melanoma, head and neck, liver or kidney cancer. Source: CD4+ or CD8+ T cells sorted from blood, taken in a trial of the OX40 agonist ivuxolimab. The CDR3 sequence: CASSFGDITDTQYF. CDR3 nucleotides: TGCGCCAGCAGCTTTGGGGACATCACAGATACGCAGTATTTT.